A selection of T cell receptor beta chains follows, all from one sample in a study of cytomegalovirus exposure and HLA in healthy donors. Sequencing was performed with immunoSEQ multiplex PCR; in TCRdb, only in-frame clones are kept and a portion is missing. This sample has around 150,000 clones, with around 79% found just once. Sequencing input: PBMCs. The receptors were sampled from a woman in her thirties or forties in good health and CMV-seropositive. Each CDR3 is given with its conserved first and last residue. A D gene is named only where the DNA matches it firmly. The size entry is marked missing in some rows and otherwise reads once, few, many or a size class.

v_call: TRBV12-5; clone_size: -; d_call: TRBD1; cdr3_length: 17; j_call: TRBJ2-3; cdr3_aa: CASGLVIAAGGTDTQYF; cdr3_nt: TGTGCTAGTGGTTTGGTAATCGCGGCAGGGGGTACGGATACGCAGTATTTT
v_call: TRBV27; clone_size: -; d_call: TRBD1; cdr3_length: 15; j_call: TRBJ2-7; cdr3_aa: CASSYSGRGPYEQYF; cdr3_nt: TGTGCCAGCAGTTATAGCGGCAGGGGGCCCTACGAGCAGTACTTC
v_call: TRBV7-2; clone_size: -; d_call: -; cdr3_length: 13; j_call: TRBJ1-2; cdr3_aa: CASSPYTNYGYTF; cdr3_nt: TGTGCCAGCAGCCCTTACACCAACTATGGCTACACCTTC
v_call: TRBV11-3; clone_size: -; d_call: -; cdr3_length: 15; j_call: TRBJ2-3; cdr3_aa: CASSLGGLITDTQYF; cdr3_nt: TGTGCCAGCAGCTTAGGGGGACTTATTACAGATACGCAGTATTTT
v_call: TRBV18; clone_size: -; d_call: TRBD2; cdr3_length: 16; j_call: TRBJ2-5; cdr3_aa: CASSPGVAGIQETQYF; cdr3_nt: TGTGCCAGCTCACCAGGGGTAGCGGGGATTCAAGAGACCCAGTACTTC
v_call: TRBV6-5; clone_size: -; d_call: TRBD1; cdr3_length: 14; j_call: TRBJ2-7; cdr3_aa: CASRGTGGPNEQYF; cdr3_nt: TGTGCCAGCAGGGGGACAGGGGGTCCCAACGAGCAGTACTTC
v_call: TRBV5-1; clone_size: -; d_call: TRBD1; cdr3_length: 13; j_call: TRBJ2-7; cdr3_aa: CASRTGQGYEQYF; cdr3_nt: TGCGCCAGCAGAACGGGACAGGGCTACGAGCAGTACTTC
v_call: TRBV5-1; clone_size: -; d_call: TRBD2; cdr3_length: 16; j_call: TRBJ2-3; cdr3_aa: CASSRGGVAGADTQYF; cdr3_nt: TGCGCCAGCAGCCGCGGGGGAGTAGCGGGAGCAGATACGCAGTATTTT
v_call: TRBV19; clone_size: -; d_call: -; cdr3_length: 13; j_call: TRBJ2-2; cdr3_aa: CASSVQGIGELFF; cdr3_nt: TGTGCCAGTAGTGTACAGGGAATTGGGGAGCTGTTTTTT
v_call: TRBV29-1; clone_size: -; d_call: TRBD2; cdr3_length: 14; j_call: TRBJ2-6; cdr3_aa: CSVVGGAGANVLTF; cdr3_nt: TGCAGCGTTGTGGGAGGGGCTGGGGCCAACGTCCTGACTTTC
v_call: TRBV7-2; clone_size: -; d_call: -; cdr3_length: 17; j_call: TRBJ1-1; cdr3_aa: CASSFVERRALNTEAFF; cdr3_nt: TGTGCCAGCAGCTTTGTCGAACGTAGAGCACTCAACACTGAAGCTTTCTTT
v_call: TRBV6-5; clone_size: -; d_call: TRBD2; cdr3_length: 14; j_call: TRBJ2-7; cdr3_aa: CASRGTSGPYEQYF; cdr3_nt: TGTGCCAGCAGAGGGACTAGCGGACCCTACGAGCAGTACTTC
v_call: TRBV10-2; clone_size: -; d_call: TRBD1; cdr3_length: 16; j_call: TRBJ1-3; cdr3_aa: CASSQQGSVSGNTIYF; cdr3_nt: TGCGCCAGCAGCCAACAGGGGAGCGTCTCTGGAAACACCATATATTTT
v_call: TRBV28; clone_size: once; d_call: TRBD2; cdr3_length: 16; j_call: TRBJ2-5; cdr3_aa: CASSVAGGGAGETQYF; cdr3_nt: TGTGCCAGCAGTGTGGCGGGCGGGGGGGCGGGTGAGACCCAGTACTTC
v_call: TRBV12-5; clone_size: -; d_call: -; cdr3_length: 12; j_call: TRBJ1-2; cdr3_aa: CASGLQGSGYTF; cdr3_nt: TGTGCTAGTGGTTTGCAGGGAAGTGGCTACACCTTC
v_call: TRBV5-1; clone_size: few; d_call: TRBD2; cdr3_length: 16; j_call: TRBJ2-5; cdr3_aa: CASSLAPLANQETQYF; cdr3_nt: TGCGCCAGCAGCTTGGCCCCACTAGCGAACCAAGAGACCCAGTACTTC
v_call: TRBV7-2; clone_size: -; d_call: TRBD1; cdr3_length: 14; j_call: TRBJ2-7; cdr3_aa: CASKPGQGNYEQYF; cdr3_nt: TGTGCCAGCAAACCGGGACAGGGGAACTACGAGCAGTACTTC
v_call: TRBV5-1; clone_size: few; d_call: TRBD1; cdr3_length: 15; j_call: TRBJ1-2; cdr3_aa: CASTEGDRGRSGYTF; cdr3_nt: TGCGCCAGCACCGAGGGCGACAGGGGGCGAAGTGGCTACACCTTC
v_call: TRBV5-1; clone_size: -; d_call: TRBD1; cdr3_length: 16; j_call: TRBJ1-3; cdr3_aa: CASSLEGDSSGNTIYF; cdr3_nt: TGCGCCAGCAGCTTGGAAGGGGACAGCTCTGGAAACACCATATATTTT
v_call: TRBV29-1; clone_size: -; d_call: -; cdr3_length: 11; j_call: TRBJ2-7; cdr3_aa: CSVDGLYEQYF; cdr3_nt: TGCAGCGTTGATGGGCTCTACGAGCAGTACTTC
v_call: TRBV6-1; clone_size: -; d_call: TRBD1; cdr3_length: 14; j_call: TRBJ2-7; cdr3_aa: CASSELGQGYEQYF; cdr3_nt: TGTGCCAGCAGTGAACTGGGACAGGGCTACGAGCAGTACTTC
v_call: TRBV4-1; clone_size: -; d_call: TRBD1; cdr3_length: 15; j_call: TRBJ1-2; cdr3_aa: CASSQDRQGRYGYTF; cdr3_nt: TGCGCCAGCAGCCAAGATCGACAGGGGCGGTATGGCTACACCTTC
v_call: TRBV5-6; clone_size: -; d_call: -; cdr3_length: 13; j_call: TRBJ2-1; cdr3_aa: CASSSLQYNEQFF; cdr3_nt: TGTGCCAGCAGCTCCCTACAGTACAATGAGCAGTTCTTC
v_call: TRBV6-1; clone_size: -; d_call: -; cdr3_length: 15; j_call: TRBJ2-7; cdr3_aa: CASSEATGQYYEQYF; cdr3_nt: TGTGCCAGCAGTGAAGCGACAGGCCAGTACTACGAGCAGTACTTC
v_call: TRBV19; clone_size: few; d_call: TRBD1; cdr3_length: 16; j_call: TRBJ2-2; cdr3_aa: CASSGGTGRSTGELFF; cdr3_nt: TGTGCCAGTAGTGGGGGGACAGGGCGGAGCACCGGGGAGCTGTTTTTT
v_call: TRBV6-5; clone_size: -; d_call: -; cdr3_length: 14; j_call: TRBJ2-1; cdr3_aa: CASSRGTASNEQFF; cdr3_nt: TGTGCCAGCAGCCGGGGGACAGCGTCCAATGAGCAGTTCTTC
v_call: TRBV5-1; clone_size: -; d_call: TRBD1; cdr3_length: 14; j_call: TRBJ1-5; cdr3_aa: CASSPTGGNQPQHF; cdr3_nt: TGCGCCAGCAGCCCGACAGGGGGTAACCAGCCCCAGCATTTT
v_call: TRBV7-9; clone_size: -; d_call: -; cdr3_length: 14; j_call: TRBJ1-2; cdr3_aa: CASSLGRERNGYTF; cdr3_nt: TGTGCCAGCAGCTTAGGGAGGGAGCGCAATGGCTACACCTTC
v_call: TRBV2; clone_size: -; d_call: -; cdr3_length: 17; j_call: TRBJ2-2; cdr3_aa: CASSEGPRQLNTGELFF; cdr3_nt: TGTGCCAGCAGTGAAGGACCGCGACAGTTGAACACCGGGGAGCTGTTTTTT
v_call: TRBV10-1; clone_size: -; d_call: -; cdr3_length: 12; j_call: TRBJ2-1; cdr3_aa: CASGGKDNEQFF; cdr3_nt: TGCGCCAGCGGGGGGAAGGACAATGAGCAGTTCTTC
v_call: TRBV7-9; clone_size: -; d_call: TRBD1; cdr3_length: 13; j_call: TRBJ2-7; cdr3_aa: CASSADRGYEQYF; cdr3_nt: TGTGCCAGCAGCGCGGACAGGGGTTACGAGCAGTACTTC
v_call: TRBV30; clone_size: -; d_call: -; cdr3_length: 12; j_call: TRBJ2-5; cdr3_aa: CAWSVDGETQYF; cdr3_nt: TGTGCCTGGAGTGTAGACGGGGAAACCCAGTACTTC
v_call: TRBV7-8; clone_size: -; d_call: -; cdr3_length: 16; j_call: TRBJ2-7; cdr3_aa: CASSLARDTVSYEQYF; cdr3_nt: TGTGCCAGCAGCTTAGCCCGGGACACGGTTTCCTACGAGCAGTACTTC
v_call: TRBV4-3; clone_size: -; d_call: -; cdr3_length: 14; j_call: TRBJ2-2; cdr3_aa: CASSHNINTGELFF; cdr3_nt: TGCGCCAGCAGCCACAACATAAACACCGGGGAGCTGTTTTTT
v_call: TRBV19; clone_size: once; d_call: -; cdr3_length: 14; j_call: TRBJ1-1; cdr3_aa: CASMRGLLNTEAFF; cdr3_nt: TGTGCCAGTATGCGGGGGCTTTTGAACACTGAAGCTTTCTTT
v_call: TRBV7-9; clone_size: -; d_call: -; cdr3_length: 13; j_call: TRBJ2-3; cdr3_aa: CASSFGTEDTQYF; cdr3_nt: TGTGCCAGCAGCTTCGGGACTGAAGATACGCAGTATTTT
v_call: TRBV9; clone_size: -; d_call: TRBD1; cdr3_length: 16; j_call: TRBJ1-4; cdr3_aa: CASSPGQGARVEKLFF; cdr3_nt: TGTGCCAGCAGCCCGGGACAGGGGGCGCGAGTTGAAAAACTGTTTTTT
v_call: TRBV27; clone_size: -; d_call: TRBD1; cdr3_length: 18; j_call: TRBJ1-3; cdr3_aa: CASSLSRPDRGSGNTIYF; cdr3_nt: TGTGCCAGCAGTTTATCGCGCCCTGACAGGGGATCTGGAAACACCATATATTTT
v_call: TRBV14; clone_size: -; d_call: -; cdr3_length: 13; j_call: TRBJ2-7; cdr3_aa: CASSQDGRGEQYF; cdr3_nt: TGTGCCAGCAGCCAAGATGGAAGGGGCGAGCAGTACTTC
v_call: TRBV25-1; clone_size: -; d_call: TRBD1; cdr3_length: 14; j_call: TRBJ1-3; cdr3_aa: CASSPGGSGNTIYF; cdr3_nt: TGTGCCAGCAGTCCAGGGGGCTCTGGAAACACCATATATTTT
v_call: TRBV5-1; clone_size: -; d_call: -; cdr3_length: 13; j_call: TRBJ1-1; cdr3_aa: CASSQGGGTEAFF; cdr3_nt: TGCGCCAGCAGTCAGGGAGGGGGGACTGAAGCTTTCTTT
v_call: TRBV28; clone_size: -; d_call: TRBD1; cdr3_length: 16; j_call: TRBJ1-3; cdr3_aa: CASRTDRGLSGNTIYF; cdr3_nt: TGTGCCAGCAGGACGGACAGGGGGCTCTCTGGAAACACCATATATTTT
v_call: TRBV5-1; clone_size: -; d_call: TRBD1; cdr3_length: 15; j_call: TRBJ1-2; cdr3_aa: CASSGLTGAPYGYTF; cdr3_nt: TGCGCCAGCAGCGGCTTGACAGGGGCGCCCTATGGCTACACCTTC
v_call: TRBV2; clone_size: -; d_call: -; cdr3_length: 13; j_call: TRBJ2-7; cdr3_aa: CASSDVGPYEQYF; cdr3_nt: TGTGCCAGCAGTGACGTGGGGCCGTACGAGCAGTACTTC
v_call: TRBV7-2; clone_size: -; d_call: -; cdr3_length: 14; j_call: TRBJ1-3; cdr3_aa: CASSLGTAFDDIYF; cdr3_nt: TGTGCCAGCAGCTTAGGGACAGCATTCGATGACATATATTTT
v_call: TRBV4-2; clone_size: -; d_call: TRBD1; cdr3_length: 17; j_call: TRBJ2-4; cdr3_aa: CASSQELTGTAKNIQYF; cdr3_nt: TGTGCCAGCAGCCAAGAGTTGACAGGGACGGCCAAAAACATTCAGTACTTC
v_call: TRBV11-2; clone_size: few; d_call: -; cdr3_length: 15; j_call: TRBJ2-5; cdr3_aa: CASSFQLGGQETQYF; cdr3_nt: TGTGCCAGCAGCTTTCAATTGGGGGGCCAAGAGACCCAGTACTTC
v_call: TRBV7-9; clone_size: -; d_call: -; cdr3_length: 15; j_call: TRBJ2-7; cdr3_aa: CASSSPRRGAYEQYF; cdr3_nt: TGTGCCAGCAGCTCTCCCCGACGAGGAGCCTACGAGCAGTACTTC
v_call: TRBV5-1; clone_size: -; d_call: TRBD2; cdr3_length: 15; j_call: TRBJ2-1; cdr3_aa: CASTTGTSGYNEQFF; cdr3_nt: TGCGCCAGCACCACCGGGACTAGCGGCTACAATGAGCAGTTCTTC
v_call: TRBV28; clone_size: -; d_call: TRBD1; cdr3_length: 15; j_call: TRBJ1-2; cdr3_aa: CASSLPGQGVGGYTF; cdr3_nt: TGTGCCAGCAGTCTTCCGGGACAGGGGGTTGGTGGCTACACCTTC
v_call: TRBV18; clone_size: -; d_call: -; cdr3_length: 15; j_call: TRBJ2-1; cdr3_aa: CASSPIAGSSNEQFF; cdr3_nt: TGTGCCAGCTCACCAATCGCAGGCTCCTCCAATGAGCAGTTCTTC